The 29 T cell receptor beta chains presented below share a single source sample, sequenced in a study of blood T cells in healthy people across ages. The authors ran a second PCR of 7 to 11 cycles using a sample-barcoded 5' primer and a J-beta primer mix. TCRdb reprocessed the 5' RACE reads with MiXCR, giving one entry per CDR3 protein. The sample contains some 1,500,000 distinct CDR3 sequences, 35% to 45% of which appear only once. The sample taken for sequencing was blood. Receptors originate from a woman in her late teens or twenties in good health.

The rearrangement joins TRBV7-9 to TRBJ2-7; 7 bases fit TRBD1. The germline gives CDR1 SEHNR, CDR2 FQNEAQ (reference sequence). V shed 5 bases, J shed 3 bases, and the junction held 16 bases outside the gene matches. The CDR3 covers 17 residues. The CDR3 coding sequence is TGTGCCAGCAGCCCGAGAGGGACAGAAAAAAATTACTACGAGCAGTACTTC. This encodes CASSPRGTEKNYYEQYF.

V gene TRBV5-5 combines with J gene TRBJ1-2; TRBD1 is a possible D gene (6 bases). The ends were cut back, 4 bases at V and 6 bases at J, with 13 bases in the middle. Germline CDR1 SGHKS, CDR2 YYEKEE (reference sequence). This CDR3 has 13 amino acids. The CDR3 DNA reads TGTGCCAGCAGCCTATCTACAGGGCATGGCTACACCTTC. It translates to CASSLSTGHGYTF.

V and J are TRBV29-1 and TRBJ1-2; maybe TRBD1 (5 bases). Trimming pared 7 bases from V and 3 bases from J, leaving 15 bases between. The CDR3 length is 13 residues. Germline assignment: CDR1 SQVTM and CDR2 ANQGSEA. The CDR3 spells CSALGAEDYGYTF. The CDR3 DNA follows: TGCAGCGCCCTCGGGGCAGAGGACTATGGCTACACCTTC.

DNA for the CDR3: TGTGCCAGCACCTACGGACAGCTTTACAATGAGCAGTACTTC. The encoded protein is CASTYGQLYNEQYF. This chain links TRBV6-2 or TRBV6-3 with TRBJ2-7, with TRBD1 as a possible D gene (6 bases). CDR1 MNHEY and CDR2 SVGEGT come from the germline V gene. This CDR3 spans 14 amino acids. Between the trimmed V and J ends, which lost 7 bases and 7 bases, there was a span of 20 bases.

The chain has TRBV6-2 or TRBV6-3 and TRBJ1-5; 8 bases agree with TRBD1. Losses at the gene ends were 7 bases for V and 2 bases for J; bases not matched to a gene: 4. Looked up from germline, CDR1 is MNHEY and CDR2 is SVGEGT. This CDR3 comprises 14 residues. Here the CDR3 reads CASTTGVGNQPQHF. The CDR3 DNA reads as TGTGCCAGCACGACAGGGGTCGGCAATCAGCCCCAGCATTTT.

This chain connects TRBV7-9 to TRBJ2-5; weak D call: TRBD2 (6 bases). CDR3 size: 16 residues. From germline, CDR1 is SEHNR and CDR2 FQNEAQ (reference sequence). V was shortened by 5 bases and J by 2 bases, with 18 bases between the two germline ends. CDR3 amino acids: CASSPRGREDQETQYF. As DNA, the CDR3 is TGTGCCAGCAGCCCGCGGGGCAGGGAAGATCAAGAGACCCAGTACTTC.

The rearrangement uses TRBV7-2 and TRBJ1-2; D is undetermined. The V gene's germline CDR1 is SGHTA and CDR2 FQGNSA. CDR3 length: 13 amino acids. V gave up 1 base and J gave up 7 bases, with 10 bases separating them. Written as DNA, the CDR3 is TGTGCCAGCAGCTTAGTTACAACTGGTGGCTACACCTTC. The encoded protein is CASSLVTTGGYTF.

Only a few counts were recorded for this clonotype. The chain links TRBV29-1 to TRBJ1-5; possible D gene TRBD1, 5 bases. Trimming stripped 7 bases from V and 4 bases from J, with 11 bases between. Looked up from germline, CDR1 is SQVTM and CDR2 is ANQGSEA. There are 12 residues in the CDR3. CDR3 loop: CSARDANQPQHF. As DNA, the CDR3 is TGCAGCGCTAGGGACGCTAATCAGCCCCAGCATTTT.

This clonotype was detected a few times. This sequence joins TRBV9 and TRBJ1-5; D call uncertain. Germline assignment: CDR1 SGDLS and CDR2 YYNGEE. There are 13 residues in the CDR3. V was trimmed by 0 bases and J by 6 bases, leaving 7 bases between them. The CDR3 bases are TGTGCCAGCAGCGTAGCCGGCGGTCAGCCCCAGCATTTT. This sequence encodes CASSVAGGQPQHF.

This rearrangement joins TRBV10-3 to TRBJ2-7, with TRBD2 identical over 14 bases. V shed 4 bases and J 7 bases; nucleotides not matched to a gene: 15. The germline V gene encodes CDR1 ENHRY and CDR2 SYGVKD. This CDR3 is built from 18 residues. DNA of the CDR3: TGTGCCATCAGTGGTGGACTAGCGGGAGGAGGGATCTACAATGAGCAGTACTTC. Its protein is CAISGGLAGGGIYNEQYF.

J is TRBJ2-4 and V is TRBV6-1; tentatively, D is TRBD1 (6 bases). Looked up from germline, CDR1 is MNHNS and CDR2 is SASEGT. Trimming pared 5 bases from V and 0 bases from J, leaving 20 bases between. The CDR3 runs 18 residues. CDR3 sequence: CASSRRAGQTIAKNIQYF. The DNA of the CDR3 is TGTGCCAGCAGTCGACGCGCAGGACAGACCATAGCCAAAAACATTCAGTACTTC.

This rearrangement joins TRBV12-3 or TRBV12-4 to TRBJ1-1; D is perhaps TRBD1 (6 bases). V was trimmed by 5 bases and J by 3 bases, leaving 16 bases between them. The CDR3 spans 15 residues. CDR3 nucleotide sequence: TGTGCCAGCAGTAACCAGGGCCCAGGGGACACTGAAGCTTTCTTT. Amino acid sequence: CASSNQGPGDTEAFF.

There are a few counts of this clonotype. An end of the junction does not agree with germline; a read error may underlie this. The CDR3: CASSLGASGANALTF. As DNA, the CDR3 is TGCGCCAGCAGCTTGGGCGCATCTGGGGCCAACGCCCTGACTTTC. The chain uses TRBV5-1 and TRBJ2-6; perhaps TRBD1 as D (5 bases). This CDR3 is built from 15 residues. The germline V gene has CDR1 SGHRS and CDR2 YFSETQ.

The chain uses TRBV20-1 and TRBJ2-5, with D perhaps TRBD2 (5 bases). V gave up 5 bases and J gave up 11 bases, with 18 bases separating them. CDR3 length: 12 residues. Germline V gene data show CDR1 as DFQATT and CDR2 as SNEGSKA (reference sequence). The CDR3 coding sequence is TGCAGTGCTGAGGCGAGGGCCCATGAGCAGTACTTC. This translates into CSAEARAHEQYF.

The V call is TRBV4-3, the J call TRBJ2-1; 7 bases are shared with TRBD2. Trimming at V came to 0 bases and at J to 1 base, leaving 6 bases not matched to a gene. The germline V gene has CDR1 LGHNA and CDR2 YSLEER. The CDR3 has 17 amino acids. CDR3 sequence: CASSQDIPSGSYNEQFF. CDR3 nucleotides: TGCGCCAGCAGCCAAGATATACCTAGCGGTTCCTACAATGAGCAGTTCTTC.

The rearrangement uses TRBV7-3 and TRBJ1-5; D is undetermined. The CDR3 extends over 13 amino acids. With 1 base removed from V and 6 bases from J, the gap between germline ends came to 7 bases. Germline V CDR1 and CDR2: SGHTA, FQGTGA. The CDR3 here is CASSLNPSQPQHF. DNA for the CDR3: TGTGCCAGCAGCTTAAATCCCAGTCAGCCCCAGCATTTT.

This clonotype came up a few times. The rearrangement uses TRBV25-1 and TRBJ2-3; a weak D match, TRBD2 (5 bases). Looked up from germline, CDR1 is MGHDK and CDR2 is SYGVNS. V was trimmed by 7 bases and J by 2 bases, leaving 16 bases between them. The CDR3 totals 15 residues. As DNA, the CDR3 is TGTGCCAGCATCTCCACGGAGGCTTTCACAGATACGCAGTATTTT. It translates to CASISTEAFTDTQYF.

CDR3 loop: CASSPRQAYNEQFF. The CDR3 region has the DNA TGTGCCAGCAGCCCTAGACAGGCCTACAATGAGCAGTTCTTC. The chain uses TRBV6-5 and TRBJ2-1; weak D call: TRBD1 (6 bases). The CDR3 is made up of 14 amino acids. V shed 6 bases and J shed 2 bases, with 11 bases lying between them. CDR1 and CDR2 (germline): MNHEY, SVGAGI.

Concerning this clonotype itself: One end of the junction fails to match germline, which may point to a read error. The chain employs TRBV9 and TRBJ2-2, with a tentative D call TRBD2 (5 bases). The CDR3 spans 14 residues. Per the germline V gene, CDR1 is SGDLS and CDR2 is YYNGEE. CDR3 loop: CASSVVTNTGELFF. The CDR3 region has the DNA TGTGCCAGCAGCGTAGTAACGAACACCGGGGAGCTTTTTTTT.

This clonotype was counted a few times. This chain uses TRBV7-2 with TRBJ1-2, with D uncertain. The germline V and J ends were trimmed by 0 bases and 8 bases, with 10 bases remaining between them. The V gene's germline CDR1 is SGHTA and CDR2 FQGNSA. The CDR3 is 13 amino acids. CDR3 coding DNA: TGTGCCAGCAGCTTAGCCCCGGGAAAGGGCTACACCTTC. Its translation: CASSLAPGKGYTF. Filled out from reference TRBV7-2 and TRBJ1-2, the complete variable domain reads GAGVSQSPSNKVTEKGKDVELRCDPISGHTALYWYRQSLGQGLEFLIYFQGNSAPDKSGLPSDRFSAERTGGSVSTLTIQRTQQEDSAVYLCASSLAPGKGYTFGSGTRLTVV.

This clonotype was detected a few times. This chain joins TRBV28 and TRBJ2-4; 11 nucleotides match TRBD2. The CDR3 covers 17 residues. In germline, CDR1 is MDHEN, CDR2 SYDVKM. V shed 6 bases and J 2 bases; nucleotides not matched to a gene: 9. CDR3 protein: CASRQIAGGWTKNIQYF. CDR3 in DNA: TGTGCCAGCAGACAAATAGCGGGAGGGTGGACCAAAAACATTCAGTACTTC.

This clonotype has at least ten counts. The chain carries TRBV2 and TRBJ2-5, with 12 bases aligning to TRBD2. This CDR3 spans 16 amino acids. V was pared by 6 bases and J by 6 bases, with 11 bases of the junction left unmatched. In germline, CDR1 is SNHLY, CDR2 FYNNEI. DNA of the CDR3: TGTGCCAGCAGACCCTCGCTAGCGGGGGGGCAGAAGACCCAGTACTTC. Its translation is CASRPSLAGGQKTQYF.

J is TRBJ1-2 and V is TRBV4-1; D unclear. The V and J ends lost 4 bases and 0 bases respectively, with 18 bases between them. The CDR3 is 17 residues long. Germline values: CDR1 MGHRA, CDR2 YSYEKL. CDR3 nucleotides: TGCGCCAGCAGCCCATCACCGGGTCTCAATTCTAACTATGGCTACACCTTC. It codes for CASSPSPGLNSNYGYTF.

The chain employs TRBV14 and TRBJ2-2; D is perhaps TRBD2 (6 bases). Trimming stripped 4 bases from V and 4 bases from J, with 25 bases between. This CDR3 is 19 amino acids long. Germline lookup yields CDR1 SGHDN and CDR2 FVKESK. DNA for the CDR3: TGTGCCAGCAGCCTCCGGGGTCTGTGGGAGGCCCCGGGCACCGGGGAGCTGTTTTTT. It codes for CASSLRGLWEAPGTGELFF.

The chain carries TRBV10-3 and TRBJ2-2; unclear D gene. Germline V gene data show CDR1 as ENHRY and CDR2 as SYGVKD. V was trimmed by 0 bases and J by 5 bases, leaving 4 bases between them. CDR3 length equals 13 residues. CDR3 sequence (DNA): TGTGCCATCAGTGAGTCAGTGACCGGGGAGCTGTTTTTT. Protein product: CAISESVTGELFF.

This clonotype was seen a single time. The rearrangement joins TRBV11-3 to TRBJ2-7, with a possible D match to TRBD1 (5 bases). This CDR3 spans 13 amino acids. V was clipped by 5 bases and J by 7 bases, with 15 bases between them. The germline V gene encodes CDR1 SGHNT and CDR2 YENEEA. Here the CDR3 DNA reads TGTGCCAGCAGCGCCGGGCCGGACAATGAGCAGTACTTC. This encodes CASSAGPDNEQYF.

CDR3 nucleotides: TGTGCCAGCAGCGTAGGGTTTAGCGGGGCCTACGAGCAGTACTTC. Translated, it gives CASSVGFSGAYEQYF. V and J are TRBV9 and TRBJ2-7; 8 bases are shared with TRBD2. The CDR3 consists of 15 residues. V dropped 0 bases and J dropped 2; count of bases not matched to a gene: 4. The germline V gene encodes CDR1 SGDLS and CDR2 YYNGEE.

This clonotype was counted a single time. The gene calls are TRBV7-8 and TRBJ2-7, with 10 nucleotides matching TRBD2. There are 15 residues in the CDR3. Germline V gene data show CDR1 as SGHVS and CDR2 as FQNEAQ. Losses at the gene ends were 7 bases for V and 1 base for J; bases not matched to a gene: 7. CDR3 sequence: CASNFRTSGSYEQYF. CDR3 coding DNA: TGTGCCAGCAACTTTAGGACTAGCGGATCCTACGAGCAGTACTTC.

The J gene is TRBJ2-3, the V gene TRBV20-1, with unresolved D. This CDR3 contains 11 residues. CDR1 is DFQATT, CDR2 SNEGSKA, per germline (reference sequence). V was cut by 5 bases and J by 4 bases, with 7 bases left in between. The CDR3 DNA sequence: TGCAGTGCTGGGTCGGCAGATACGCAGTATTTT. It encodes CSAGSADTQYF.